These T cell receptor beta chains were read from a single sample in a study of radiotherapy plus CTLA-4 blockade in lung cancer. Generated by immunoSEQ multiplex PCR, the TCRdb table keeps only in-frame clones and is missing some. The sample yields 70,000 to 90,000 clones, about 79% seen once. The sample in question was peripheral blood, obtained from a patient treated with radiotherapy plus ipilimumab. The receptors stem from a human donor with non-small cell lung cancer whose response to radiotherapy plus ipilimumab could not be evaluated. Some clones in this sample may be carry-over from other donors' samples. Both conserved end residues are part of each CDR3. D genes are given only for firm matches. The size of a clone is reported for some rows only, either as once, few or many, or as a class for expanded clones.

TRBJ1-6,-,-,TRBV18,CASSPGGDNSPLHF,TGTGCCAGCTCACCGGGAGGAGACAATTCACCCCTCCACTTT
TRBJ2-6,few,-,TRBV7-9,CASSSQASGANVLTF,TGTGCCAGCAGCTCACAGGCCTCTGGGGCCAACGTCCTGACTTTC
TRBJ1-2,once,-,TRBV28,CASSLSGSYGYTF,TGTGCCAGCAGTTTATCAGGTTCCTATGGCTACACCTTC
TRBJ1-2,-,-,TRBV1,CTSSRRTGLDYTF,TGCACCAGCAGCCGAAGGACAGGGCTGGACTACACCTTC
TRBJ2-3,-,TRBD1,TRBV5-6,CASSRGQGALRTDTQYF,TGTGCCAGCAGCCGTGGACAGGGGGCGCTCAGGACAGATACGCAGTATTTT
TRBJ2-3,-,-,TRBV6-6,CASSPVGVDTQYF,TGTGCCAGCAGTCCCGTCGGAGTAGATACGCAGTATTTT
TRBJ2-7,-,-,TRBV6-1,CASSEERAGRGEQYF,TGTGCCAGCAGTGAAGAAAGGGCAGGGCGGGGCGAGCAGTACTTC
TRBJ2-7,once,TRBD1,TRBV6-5,CASRIDRGGYEQYF,TGTGCCAGCAGAATCGACAGGGGGGGCTACGAGCAGTACTTC
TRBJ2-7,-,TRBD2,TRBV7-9,CASSLARGGGEQYF,TGTGCCAGCAGCTTAGCGCGGGGCGGGGGCGAGCAGTACTTC
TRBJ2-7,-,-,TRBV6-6,CASSPGAYEQYF,TGTGCCAGCAGTCCGGGAGCCTACGAGCAGTACTTC
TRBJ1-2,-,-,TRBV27,CASSLYRGVESGSNYGYTF,TGTGCCAGCAGTTTGTATCGCGGGGTGGAGAGTGGGAGTAACTATGGCTACACCTTC
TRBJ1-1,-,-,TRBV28,CASSAGQDPHAFF,TGTGCCAGCAGTGCAGGACAAGATCCTCATGCTTTCTTT
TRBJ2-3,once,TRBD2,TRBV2,CASSPGLAGGFGTDTQYF,TGTGCCAGCAGCCCGGGACTAGCGGGGGGGTTCGGGACAGATACGCAGTATTTT
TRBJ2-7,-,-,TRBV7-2,CASSQGTVSYEQYF,TGTGCCAGCAGCCAAGGGACTGTTTCCTACGAGCAGTACTTC
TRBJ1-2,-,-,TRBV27,CASSFVGQGGYTF,TGTGCCAGCAGTTTTGTAGGGCAGGGAGGCTACACCTTC
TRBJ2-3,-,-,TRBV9,CASSGWALGDTQYF,TGTGCCAGCAGCGGTTGGGCCCTTGGGGATACGCAGTATTTT
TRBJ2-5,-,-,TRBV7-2,CASSQRYQETQYF,TGTGCCAGCAGCCAGAGGTACCAAGAGACCCAGTACTTC
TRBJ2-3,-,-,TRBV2,CASSPPTGRTFTDTQYF,TGTGCCAGCAGTCCCCCGACAGGTCGAACCTTCACAGATACGCAGTATTTT
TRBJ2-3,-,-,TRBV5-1,CASSLVGRVTDTQYF,TGCGCCAGCAGCTTAGTGGGGCGAGTCACAGATACGCAGTATTTT
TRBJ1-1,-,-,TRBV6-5,CASSAGFMNTEAFF,TGTGCCAGCAGTGCGGGATTCATGAACACTGAAGCTTTCTTT
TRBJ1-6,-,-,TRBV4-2,CASSKSGGGYDSPLHF,TGTGCCAGCAGCAAATCCGGCGGGGGGTACGATTCACCCCTCCACTTT
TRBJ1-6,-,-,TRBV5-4,CASSLWGGKSSYNSPLHF,TGTGCCAGCAGCTTGTGGGGGGGGAAGAGCTCCTATAATTCACCCCTCCACTTT